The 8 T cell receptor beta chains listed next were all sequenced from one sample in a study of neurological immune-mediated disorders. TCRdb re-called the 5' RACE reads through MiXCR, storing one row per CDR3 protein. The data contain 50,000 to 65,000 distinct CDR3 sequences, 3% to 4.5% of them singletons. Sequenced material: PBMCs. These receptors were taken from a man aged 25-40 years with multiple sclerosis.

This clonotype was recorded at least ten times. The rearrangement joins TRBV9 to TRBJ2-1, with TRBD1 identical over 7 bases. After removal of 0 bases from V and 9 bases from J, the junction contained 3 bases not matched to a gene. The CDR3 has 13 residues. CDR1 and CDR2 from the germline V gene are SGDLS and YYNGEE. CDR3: CASSVGQGGEQFF. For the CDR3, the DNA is TGTGCCAGCAGCGTAGGACAGGGCGGTGAGCAGTTCTTC.

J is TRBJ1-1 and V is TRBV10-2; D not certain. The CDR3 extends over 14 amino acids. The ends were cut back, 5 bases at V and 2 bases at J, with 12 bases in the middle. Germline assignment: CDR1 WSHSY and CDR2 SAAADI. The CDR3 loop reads CASSSGNRNTEAFF. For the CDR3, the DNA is TGCGCCAGCAGTTCGGGAAACAGAAACACTGAAGCTTTCTTT.

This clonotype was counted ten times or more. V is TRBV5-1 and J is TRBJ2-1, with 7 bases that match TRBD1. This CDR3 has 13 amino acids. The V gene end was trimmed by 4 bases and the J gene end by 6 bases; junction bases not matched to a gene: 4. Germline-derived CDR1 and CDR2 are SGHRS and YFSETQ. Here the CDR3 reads CASSATGSNEQFF. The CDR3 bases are TGCGCCAGCAGCGCGACAGGGTCCAATGAGCAGTTCTTC.

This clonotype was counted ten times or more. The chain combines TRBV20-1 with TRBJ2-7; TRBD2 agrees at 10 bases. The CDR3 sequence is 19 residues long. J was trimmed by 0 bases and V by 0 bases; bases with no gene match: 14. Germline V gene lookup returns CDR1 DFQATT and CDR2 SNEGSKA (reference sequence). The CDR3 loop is CSARDLELAGSHSSYEQYF. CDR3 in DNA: TGCAGTGCTAGAGATCTCGAACTAGCGGGATCCCATTCCTCCTACGAGCAGTACTTC.

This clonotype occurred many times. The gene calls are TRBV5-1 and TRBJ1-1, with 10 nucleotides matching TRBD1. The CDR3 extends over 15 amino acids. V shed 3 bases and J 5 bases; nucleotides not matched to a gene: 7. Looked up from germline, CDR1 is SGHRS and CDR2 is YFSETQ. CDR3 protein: CASSSRQGALTEAFF. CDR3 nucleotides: TGCGCCAGCAGCTCGAGACAGGGGGCTTTAACTGAAGCTTTCTTT.

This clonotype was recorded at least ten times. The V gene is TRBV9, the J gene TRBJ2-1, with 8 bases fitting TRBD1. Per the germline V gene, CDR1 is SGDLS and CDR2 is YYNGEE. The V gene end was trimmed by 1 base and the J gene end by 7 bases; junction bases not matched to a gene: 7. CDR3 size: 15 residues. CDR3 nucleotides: TGTGCCAGCAGCGTACAGGGGGCGGGCAAAAATGAGCAGTTCTTC. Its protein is CASSVQGAGKNEQFF.

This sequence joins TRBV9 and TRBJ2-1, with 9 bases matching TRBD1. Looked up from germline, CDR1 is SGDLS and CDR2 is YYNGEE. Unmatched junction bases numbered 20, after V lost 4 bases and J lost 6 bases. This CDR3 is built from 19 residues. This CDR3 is CASSRIRDRDLLRPNEQFF. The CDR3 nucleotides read TGTGCCAGCAGCAGGATCCGGGACAGGGACCTACTTCGACCCAATGAGCAGTTCTTC.

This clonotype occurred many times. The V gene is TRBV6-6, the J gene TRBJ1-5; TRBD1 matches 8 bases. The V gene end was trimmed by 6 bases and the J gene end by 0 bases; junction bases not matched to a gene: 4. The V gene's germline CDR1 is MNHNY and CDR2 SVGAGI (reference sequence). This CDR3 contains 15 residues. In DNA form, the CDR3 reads TGTGCCAGCAGGGACAGGGACTATAGCAATCAGCCCCAGCATTTT. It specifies CASRDRDYSNQPQHF.